This TCR beta chain originates from a study of beta chain features in type 1 diabetes. Study-level results: For Type 1 diabetes patients, all four CD4+ subsets carried TCRB CDR3s that were moderately but significantly shorter.

Germline-derived CDR1 and CDR2 are LNHNV and YYDKDF (reference sequence). This CDR3 contains 14 residues. V dropped 2 bases and J dropped 4 bases, with 11 bases sitting between them. All of the isolated RNA was reverse transcribed, so expressed TCRB transcripts were sequenced. TCRdb keeps only in-frame clones here, not all; method: immunoSEQ multiplex PCR. The table has a few hundred thousand clones, about 19% seen once. This clone was recorded a few times. The antigen remains undetermined. The sequenced sample was naive CD4+ T cells from blood. J is TRBJ1-2 and V is TRBV15, with D possibly being TRBD1 (6 bases). The sequence was collected from a woman aged 18-29 years in good health. The CDR3: CATSRSGHGYGYTF. DNA of the CDR3: TGTGCCACCAGCAGATCGGGACATGGCTATGGCTACACCTTC. Drawing the rest from reference TRBV15 and TRBJ1-2, the complete variable domain is DAMVIQNPRYQVTQFGKPVTLSCSQTLNHNVMYWYQQKSSQAPKLLFHYYDKDFNNEADTPDNFQSRRPNTSFCFLDIRSPGLGDTAMYLCATSRSGHGYGYTFGSGTRLTVV.